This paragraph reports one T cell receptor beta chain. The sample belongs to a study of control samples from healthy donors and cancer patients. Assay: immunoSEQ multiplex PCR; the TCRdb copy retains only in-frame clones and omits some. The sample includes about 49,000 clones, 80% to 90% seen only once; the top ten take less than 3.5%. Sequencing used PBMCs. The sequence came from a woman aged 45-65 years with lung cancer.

The CDR3 reads CASSLVGQGEKLFF. Here the CDR3 DNA reads TGTGCCAGCAGCTTAGTGGGGCAGGGTGAAAAACTGTTTTTT. The rearrangement uses TRBV5-5 and TRBJ1-4; TRBD1 might be the D (5 bases). CDR1 is SGHKS and CDR2 is YYEKEE in the germline V gene (reference sequence). V dropped 2 bases and J dropped 7 bases, with 12 bases sitting between them. This CDR3 contains 14 residues.